The 26 T cell receptor beta chains listed next were all sequenced from one sample in a study of blood T cell repertoires in COVID-19. Using immunoSEQ multiplex PCR, the repertoire was profiled, and TCRdb retains in-frame clones only, with some absent. The sample lists about 120,000 clones, around 87% occurring once. Sequencing input: peripheral blood. The receptors here all came from a woman aged 45-59 years with acute or convalescent COVID-19.

The rearrangement uses TRBV7-9 and TRBJ1-4; 7 bases map to TRBD1. Germline V gene lookup returns CDR1 SEHNR and CDR2 FQNEAQ (reference sequence). V was clipped by 5 bases and J by 3 bases; unmatched bases: 3. The CDR3 is 14 residues long. The CDR3: CASSKGAANEKLFF. The CDR3 region has the DNA TGTGCCAGCAGCAAGGGGGCGGCTAATGAAAAACTGTTTTTT.

The chain combines TRBV21-1 with TRBJ2-7; TRBD2 reflects the table's D call only, with no check against the DNA. TRBV21-1 is reported as a pseudogene. The CDR3 sequence is 22 residues long. This CDR3 is CASSKGLARWPSSASVRYEQYF. The CDR3 region has the DNA TGTGCCAGCAGCAAAGGGTTGGCTAGATGGCCTTCGTCCGCCTCTGTGCGCTACGAGCAGTACTTC.

The chain uses TRBV19 and TRBJ1-2; 7 nucleotides agree with TRBD1. V gave up 5 bases and J gave up 6 bases; unmatched junction bases: 12. Germline CDR1 reads LNHDA; CDR2 reads SQIVND (reference sequence). There are 15 residues in the CDR3. CDR3 nucleotide sequence: TGTGCCAGTAGTCCAAAAGACAGGGCTCTAAATGGCTACACCTTC. Translation: CASSPKDRALNGYTF.

This chain joins TRBV18 and TRBJ1-1; a weak D match, TRBD1 (6 bases). The CDR3 length is 12 residues. V gave up 10 bases and J gave up 2 bases, with 11 bases separating them. Germline V gives CDR1 KGHSH, CDR2 LQKENI. The CDR3 nucleotides read TGTGCCACCCGACAGGAAAACACTGAAGCTTTCTTT. It translates to CATRQENTEAFF.

This clone was found once. CDR3 in DNA: TGTGCCAGCAGTCGAACTATCGACAGAACGAACACTGAAGCTTTCTTT. Translated: CASSRTIDRTNTEAFF. J is TRBJ1-1 and V is TRBV6-6; TRBD1 is a possible D gene (5 bases). CDR3 length: 16 amino acids. The germline gives CDR1 MNHNY, CDR2 SVGAGI (reference sequence). Trimming removed 5 bases from V and 1 base from J, with 17 bases in between.

This chain uses TRBV11-2 with TRBJ2-3; 8 nucleotides line up with TRBD2. Losses at the gene ends were 2 bases for V and 5 bases for J; bases not matched to a gene: 3. Germline V lookup: CDR1 SGHAT, CDR2 FQNNGV. The CDR3 consists of 14 residues. The CDR3 bases are TGTGCCAGCAGCTTATTTCTAGCGGGAGATACGCAGTATTTT. Amino acids: CASSLFLAGDTQYF.

The chain carries TRBV3-1 (or the pseudogene TRBV3-2) and TRBJ1-2, with 10 bases lining up with TRBD1. CDR3 length: 15 residues. Per germline, CDR1 LGHDT and CDR2 YNNKEL (reference sequence). Trimming at V came to 5 bases and at J to 4 bases, leaving 7 bases not matched to a gene. CDR3 sequence: CASSSWDRGSYGYTF. For the CDR3, the DNA is TGTGCCAGCAGCTCTTGGGACAGGGGCTCCTATGGCTACACCTTC.

The rearrangement joins TRBV28 to TRBJ1-2, with 10 bases matching TRBD1. The V gene's germline CDR1 is MDHEN and CDR2 SYDVKM. Trimming took 4 bases from V and 5 from J; bases not matched to a gene: 4. The CDR3 consists of 14 residues. DNA of the CDR3: TGTGCCAGCAGTTCGACAGGGGGCGTATATGGCTACACCTTC. It encodes CASSSTGGVYGYTF.

This clone was seen only a few times. The genes are TRBV5-1 and TRBJ1-3; D perhaps matches TRBD1 (5 bases). The V end lost 3 bases, the J end lost 3 bases, and 13 bases lay between the germline ends. Germline V gene sequence: CDR1 SGHRS, CDR2 YFSETQ. The CDR3 runs to 15 residues. The CDR3 region has the DNA TGCGCCAGCAGCTCCGGGGGGGTAGATGGAAACACCATATATTTT. It yields the protein CASSSGGVDGNTIYF.

The chain employs TRBV6-5 and TRBJ1-2, with D possibly TRBD1 on 5 matching bases. Germline loops: CDR1 MNHEY, CDR2 SVGAGI. The CDR3 runs to 13 residues. Between the trimmed V and J ends, which lost 8 bases and 4 bases, there was a span of 14 bases. Here the CDR3 reads CASALQVTYGYTF. The CDR3 nucleotides are TGTGCCAGCGCTCTACAGGTTACCTATGGCTACACCTTC.

CDR3 nucleotide sequence: TGTGCCAGCAGTTCATGGACTAGCGGCACAGATACGCAGTATTTT. Translated, it gives CASSSWTSGTDTQYF. The chain couples TRBV7-2 to TRBJ2-3, with 9 bases lining up with TRBD2. From germline, CDR1 is SGHTA and CDR2 FQGNSA. The CDR3 loop spans 15 amino acids. With V trimmed by 6 bases and J by 1 base, 5 bases remained unmatched.

This chain joins TRBV7-2 and TRBJ1-3, with D possibly matching TRBD1 (6 bases). Trimming removed 5 bases at V and 5 bases at J, with 16 bases between. This CDR3 has 15 residues. Germline CDR1 reads SGHTA; CDR2 reads FQGNSA. CDR3 coding DNA: TGTGCCAGCAGCCATCGGACAGCCACCCGAAACACCATATATTTT. Translation gives CASSHRTATRNTIYF.

The gene calls are TRBV11-3 and TRBJ2-7; TRBD2 might be the D (5 bases). Germline values: CDR1 SGHNT, CDR2 YENEEA. This CDR3 spans 12 amino acids. The ends were cut back, 5 bases at V and 3 bases at J, with 8 bases in the middle. The CDR3 loop reads CASSQGGYEQYF. CDR3 nucleotide sequence: TGTGCCAGCAGCCAAGGAGGCTACGAGCAGTACTTC.

The CDR3 DNA is TGTGCCAGCAGGGACAACGGTGCAGATACGCAGTATTTT. It translates to CASRDNGADTQYF. The chain joins TRBV6-5 to TRBJ2-3, with a possible D match to TRBD1 (5 bases). There are 13 residues in the CDR3. V was shortened by 6 bases and J by 4 bases, with 11 bases between the two germline ends. Germline CDR1 MNHEY, CDR2 SVGAGI.

This clone was counted only a few times. The chain's CDR3 is CASTPWASYEQYF. CDR3 bases: TGTGCCAGCACCCCCTGGGCCTCCTACGAGCAGTACTTC. The chain has TRBV6-2 or TRBV6-3 and TRBJ2-7; D is unclear. Germline V CDR1 and CDR2: MNHEY, SVGEGT. V was trimmed by 7 bases and J by 0 bases, leaving 10 bases between them. The length of the CDR3 is 13 residues.

The genes are TRBV4-3 and TRBJ2-1; maybe TRBD2 (6 bases). This CDR3 region has 17 residues. Germline V CDR1 and CDR2: LGHNA, YSLEER. The germline V and J ends were trimmed by 0 bases and 0 bases, with 12 bases remaining between them. The CDR3, as DNA: TGCGCCAGCAGCCAAGAATTGGGGAGGAGCTCCTACAATGAGCAGTTCTTC. It specifies CASSQELGRSSYNEQFF.

This clone was observed many times. The V gene is TRBV4-3, the J gene TRBJ1-1, with 7 bases matching TRBD1. This CDR3 spans 18 amino acids. The V gene's germline CDR1 is LGHNA and CDR2 YSLEER. The trim removed 0 bases at V and 0 bases at J, leaving 10 bases unmatched. The CDR3 is CASSQDPGTATLNTEAFF. CDR3 nucleotide sequence: TGCGCCAGCAGCCAAGACCCCGGGACAGCTACTTTGAACACTGAAGCTTTCTTT.

The sample holds one count of this clone. The chain combines TRBV7-9 with TRBJ2-2; D might be TRBD2 (6 bases). CDR1 and CDR2 (germline): SEHNR, FQNEAQ (reference sequence). V shed 7 bases and J shed 0 bases, with 21 bases lying between them. CDR3 size: 18 residues. The CDR3 nucleotides are TGTGCCAGCACCTACGGGGCGGGGCCAGCCGCGAACACCGGGGAGCTGTTTTTT. Its protein is CASTYGAGPAANTGELFF.

V usage is TRBV7-6 and J usage is TRBJ1-1; the D is unclear. Trimming pared 8 bases from V and 0 bases from J, leaving 16 bases between. This CDR3 contains 15 residues. Per germline, CDR1 SGHVS and CDR2 FNYEAQ. In nucleotides, the CDR3 is TGTGCCAGCCGGGCGGGCGGCGGCATGAACACTGAAGCTTTCTTT. This gives the protein CASRAGGGMNTEAFF.

The rearrangement uses TRBV10-1 and TRBJ2-1, with D maybe TRBD2 (5 bases). This CDR3 spans 14 amino acids. V lost 5 bases and J lost 7, with 15 bases in between. The germline V gene has CDR1 WNHNN and CDR2 SYGVQD (reference sequence). CDR3 coding DNA: TGCGCCAGCAGTACGAGCGGCCAATGGAATGAGCAGTTCTTC. Amino acid sequence: CASSTSGQWNEQFF.

The J gene is TRBJ1-1, the V gene TRBV4-3; D may be TRBD1 (5 bases). The CDR3 covers 15 residues. The V end lost 3 bases, the J end lost 1 base, and 12 bases lay between the germline ends. Germline V lookup: CDR1 LGHNA, CDR2 YSLEER. The CDR3 DNA reads as TGCGCCAGCAGCCAGGGTCGGACATCGAACACTGAAGCTTTCTTT. Its protein product is CASSQGRTSNTEAFF.

The genes are TRBV7-9 and TRBJ1-2; D might be TRBD1 (6 bases). Germline V gene data show CDR1 as SEHNR and CDR2 as FQNEAQ (reference sequence). Trimming removed 4 bases from V and 8 bases from J, with 17 bases in between. The CDR3 is made up of 14 amino acids. Here the CDR3 reads CASSSPGGAGGYTF. CDR3 sequence (DNA): TGTGCCAGCAGCTCCCCCGGGGGGGCAGGGGGCTACACCTTC.

V and J are TRBV5-1 and TRBJ2-3, with a weak D call TRBD2 (7 bases). The CDR3 loop spans 14 amino acids. Trimming stripped 0 bases from V and 5 bases from J, with 10 bases between. CDR1 SGHRS and CDR2 YFSETQ come from the germline V gene. CDR3 nucleotide sequence: TGCGCCAGCAGCTTGGACAGGGAGGGAGATACGCAGTATTTT. This gives the protein CASSLDREGDTQYF.

This sequence joins TRBV15 and TRBJ1-1; D remains ambiguous. Trimming stripped 1 base from V and 8 bases from J, with 14 bases between. The CDR3 covers 14 residues. CDR1 and CDR2 from the germline V gene are LNHNV and YYDKDF (reference sequence). In nucleotides, the CDR3 is TGTGCCACCAGCAGAGTTTTCGCAGGCCAGGAAGCTTTCTTT. It specifies CATSRVFAGQEAFF.

This chain links TRBV19 with TRBJ2-7; 8 bases line up with TRBD1. Germline CDR1 reads LNHDA; CDR2 reads SQIVND (reference sequence). This CDR3 is built from 12 residues. J lost 5 bases, V lost 3 bases, and 0 bases had no gene match. As DNA, the CDR3 is TGTGCCAGTAGTATGGACAGGGACGAGCAGTACTTC. It codes for CASSMDRDEQYF. The variable domain in full, completed from reference TRBV19 and TRBJ2-7, reads DGGITQSPKYLFRKEGQNVTLSCEQNLNHDAMYWYRQDPGQGLRLIYYSQIVNDFQKGDIAEGYSVSREKKESFPLTVTSAQKNPTAFYLCASSMDRDEQYFGPGTRLTVT.

V is TRBV24-1 and J is TRBJ2-7, with TRBD1 as a possible D gene (6 bases). Germline V gene lookup returns CDR1 KGHDR and CDR2 SFDVKD. V was clipped by 7 bases and J by 4 bases, with 16 bases between them. The CDR3 sequence is 14 residues long. The CDR3 nucleotides are TGTGCCACCAGAGGGGGTCCGATTTATTACGAGCAGTACTTC. Its translation: CATRGGPIYYEQYF.